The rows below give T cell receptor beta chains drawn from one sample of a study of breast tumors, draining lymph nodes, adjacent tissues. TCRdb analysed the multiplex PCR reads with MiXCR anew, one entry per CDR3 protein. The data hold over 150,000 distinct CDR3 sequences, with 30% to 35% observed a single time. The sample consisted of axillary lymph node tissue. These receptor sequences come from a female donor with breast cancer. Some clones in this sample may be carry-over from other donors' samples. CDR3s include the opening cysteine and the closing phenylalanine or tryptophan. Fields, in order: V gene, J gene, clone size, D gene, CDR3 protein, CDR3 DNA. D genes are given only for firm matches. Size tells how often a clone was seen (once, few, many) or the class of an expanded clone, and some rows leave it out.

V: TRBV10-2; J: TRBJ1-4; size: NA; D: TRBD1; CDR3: CACRDRAGEKLFF; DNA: TGCGCTTGCCGGGACAGGGCCGGGGAAAAACTGTTTTTT
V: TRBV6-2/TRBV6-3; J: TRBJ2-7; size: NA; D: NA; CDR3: CASSWALSSYEQYF; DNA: TGTGCCAGCAGTTGGGCCCTGAGCTCCTACGAGCAGTACTTC
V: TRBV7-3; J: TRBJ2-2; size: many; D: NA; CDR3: CASSQTNTGELFF; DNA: TGTGCCAGCAGCCAGACGAACACCGGGGAGCTGTTTTTT
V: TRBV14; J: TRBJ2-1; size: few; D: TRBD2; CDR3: CASSQAKRDYNEPFF; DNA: TGTGCCAGCAGCCAAGCTAAACGGGACTACAATGAGCCGTTCTTC
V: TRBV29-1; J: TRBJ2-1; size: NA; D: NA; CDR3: CSAPGPTGFGEQFF; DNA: TGCAGCGCTCCGGGTCCTACAGGGTTTGGTGAGCAGTTCTTC
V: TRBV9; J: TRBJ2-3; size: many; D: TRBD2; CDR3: CASSVVGAGGSDTQYF; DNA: TGTGCCAGCAGCGTAGTGGGAGCGGGGGGGTCAGATACGCAGTATTTT
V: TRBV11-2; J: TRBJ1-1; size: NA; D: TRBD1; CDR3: CASSHGRDRVATEAFF; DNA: TGTGCCAGCAGCCACGGACGGGACAGGGTGGCCACTGAAGCTTTCTTT
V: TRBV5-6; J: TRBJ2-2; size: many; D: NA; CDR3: CASSSGPKNTGELFF; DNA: TGTGCCAGCAGCTCCGGGCCCAAAAACACCGGGGAGCTGTTTTTT
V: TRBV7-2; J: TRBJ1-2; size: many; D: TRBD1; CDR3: CASSLGTGGVGYTF; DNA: TGTGCCAGCAGCTTAGGGACAGGGGGAGTCGGCTACACCTTC
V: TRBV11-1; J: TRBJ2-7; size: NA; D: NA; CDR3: CASNLRGGSYEQYF; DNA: TGTGCCAGCAACTTACGGGGAGGCTCCTACGAGCAGTACTTC
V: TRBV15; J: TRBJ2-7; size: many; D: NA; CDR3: CATSRDYTFRHEQYF; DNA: TGTGCCACCAGCAGAGATTACACCTTCAGGCACGAGCAGTACTTC
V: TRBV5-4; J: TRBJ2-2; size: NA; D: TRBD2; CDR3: CAGSLGLAGGPTIGELFF; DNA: TGTGCCGGCAGCTTAGGACTGGCGGGAGGGCCTACTATCGGGGAGCTGTTTTTT
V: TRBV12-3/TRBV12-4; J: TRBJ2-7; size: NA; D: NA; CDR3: CASTFSYEQYF; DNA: TGTGCTAGCACTTTCTCCTACGAGCAGTACTTC
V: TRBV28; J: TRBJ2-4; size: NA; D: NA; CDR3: CASSLAGPLAKNIQYF; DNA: TGTGCCAGCAGTCTCGCGGGACCCTTAGCCAAAAACATTCAGTACTTC
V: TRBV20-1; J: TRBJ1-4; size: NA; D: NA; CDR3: CSARPTGDEKLFF; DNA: TGCAGTGCTAGACCAACCGGGGATGAAAAACTGTTTTTT
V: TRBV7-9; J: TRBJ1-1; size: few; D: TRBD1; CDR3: CASSLTGEDTEAFF; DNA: TGTGCCAGCAGCCTAACAGGGGAGGACACTGAAGCTTTCTTT
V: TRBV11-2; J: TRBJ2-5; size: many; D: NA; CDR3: CASSLDQGGETQYF; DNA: TGTGCCAGCAGCTTAGATCAGGGAGGCGAGACCCAGTACTTC
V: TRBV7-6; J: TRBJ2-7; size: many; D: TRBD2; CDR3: CASSPGLAVKGLYEQYF; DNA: TGTGCCAGCAGCCCTGGACTAGCGGTTAAGGGGCTCTACGAGCAGTACTTC
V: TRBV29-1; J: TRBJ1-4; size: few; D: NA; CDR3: CSGEKLFF; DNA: TGCAGCGGAGAAAAACTGTTTTTT
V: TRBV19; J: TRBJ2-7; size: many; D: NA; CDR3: CASNRGPDYEQYF; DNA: TGTGCCAGTAATCGGGGGCCAGACTACGAGCAGTACTTC
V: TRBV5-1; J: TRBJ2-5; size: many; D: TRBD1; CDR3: CASRRGRQELRETQYF; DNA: TGCGCCAGCAGAAGGGGGCGACAGGAATTAAGGGAGACCCAGTACTTC
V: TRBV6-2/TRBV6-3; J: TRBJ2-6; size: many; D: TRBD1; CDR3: CASSYPARQGSGANVLTF; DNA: TGTGCCAGCAGTTACCCCGCCCGACAGGGCTCTGGGGCCAACGTCCTGACTTTC
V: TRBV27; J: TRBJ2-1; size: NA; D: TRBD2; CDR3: CASSLGLAGVSEQFF; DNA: TGTGCCAGCAGTTTGGGGCTAGCGGGAGTCAGTGAGCAGTTCTTC
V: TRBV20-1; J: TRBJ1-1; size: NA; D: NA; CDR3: CSARDALQGLF; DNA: TGCAGTGCTAGAGATGCACTACAGGGTCTCTTT
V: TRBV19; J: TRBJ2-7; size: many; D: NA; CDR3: CASSTRRAYEQYF; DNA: TGTGCCAGTAGTACCCGTCGGGCATACGAGCAGTACTTC
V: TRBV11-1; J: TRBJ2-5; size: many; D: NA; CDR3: CASSQTSKAETQYF; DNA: TGTGCCAGCAGCCAGACTTCCAAGGCCGAGACCCAGTACTTC
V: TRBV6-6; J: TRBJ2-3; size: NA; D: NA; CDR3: CASSPRPGENTDTQYF; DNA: TGTGCCAGCAGTCCCAGGCCGGGGGAGAACACAGATACGCAGTATTTT
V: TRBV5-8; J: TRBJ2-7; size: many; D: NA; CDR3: CASSYLEYEQYF; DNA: TGTGCCAGCAGCTACCTAGAATACGAGCAGTACTTC
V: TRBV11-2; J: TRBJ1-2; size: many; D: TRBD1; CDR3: CASSLLTGSYTF; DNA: TGTGCCAGCAGCTTATTGACAGGGAGCTACACCTTC
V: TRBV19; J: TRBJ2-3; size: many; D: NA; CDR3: CASNPTRVGADTQYF; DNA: TGTGCCAGTAACCCGACCAGGGTTGGGGCAGATACGCAGTATTTT
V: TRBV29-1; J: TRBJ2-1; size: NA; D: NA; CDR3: CSNRGGVQYLDEQFF; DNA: TGCAGCAACAGGGGAGGGGTTCAGTATTTGGATGAGCAGTTCTTC
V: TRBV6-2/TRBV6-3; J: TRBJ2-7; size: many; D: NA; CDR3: CASRLRGLGEQYF; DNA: TGTGCCAGCAGGCTACGTGGACTGGGGGAGCAGTACTTC
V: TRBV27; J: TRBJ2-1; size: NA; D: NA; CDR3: CASSSYIGSSANEQFF; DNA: TGTGCCAGCAGTTCATATATCGGGTCCTCGGCCAATGAGCAGTTCTTC
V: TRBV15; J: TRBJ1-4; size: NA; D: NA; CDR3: CATSSSGGWEKLFF; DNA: TGTGCCACCAGCAGTAGCGGGGGGTGGGAAAAACTGTTTTTT
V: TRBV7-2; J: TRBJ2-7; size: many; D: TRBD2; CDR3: CATQPGTDSGTSRGQYF; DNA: TGTGCCACCCAACCCGGGACAGACTCCGGGACTAGCAGGGGGCAGTACTTC
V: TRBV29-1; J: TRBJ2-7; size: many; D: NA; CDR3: CSVAGTLNSYEQYF; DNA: TGCAGCGTTGCAGGGACGCTAAACTCCTACGAGCAGTACTTC
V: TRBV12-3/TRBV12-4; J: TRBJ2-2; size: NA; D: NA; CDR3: CASSHPIPGGILFF; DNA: TGTGCCAGCAGCCATCCAATTCCTGGGGGTATATTGTTTTTT
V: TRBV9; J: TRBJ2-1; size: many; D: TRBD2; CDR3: CASSVVTSGSDEQFF; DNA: TGTGCCAGCAGCGTAGTGACTAGCGGGAGTGATGAGCAGTTCTTC
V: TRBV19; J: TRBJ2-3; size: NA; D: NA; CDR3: CAMYLCASGGDTDTQYF; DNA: NA
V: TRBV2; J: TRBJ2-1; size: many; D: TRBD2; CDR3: CASSEGLADLDEQFF; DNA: TGTGCCAGCAGTGAGGGACTAGCGGATTTGGATGAGCAGTTCTTC
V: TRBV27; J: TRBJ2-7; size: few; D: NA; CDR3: CASSLQGDEQYF; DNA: TGTGCCAGCAGTTTACAGGGAGACGAGCAGTACTTC
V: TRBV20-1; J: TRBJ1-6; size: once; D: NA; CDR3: CSARDFGRGSSALHF; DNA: TGCAGTGCTAGAGATTTTGGCAGGGGTTCATCGGCCCTCCACTTT
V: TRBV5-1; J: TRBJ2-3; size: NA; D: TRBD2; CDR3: CASSFEAGGRATDTQYF; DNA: TGCGCCAGCAGCTTCGAAGCGGGGGGGCGCGCCACAGATACGCAGTATTTT
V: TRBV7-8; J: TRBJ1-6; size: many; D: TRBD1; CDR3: CASSLPGTGGSYNSPLHF; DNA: TGTGCCAGCAGCTTACCAGGGACAGGGGGCTCCTATAATTCACCCCTCCACTTT
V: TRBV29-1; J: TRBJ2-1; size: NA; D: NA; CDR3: CSVPIKRDNNEQFF; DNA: TGCAGCGTACCTATCAAAAGGGATAACAATGAGCAGTTCTTC
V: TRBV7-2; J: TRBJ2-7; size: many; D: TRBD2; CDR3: CASSARGTSGRNEQYF; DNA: TGTGCCAGCAGCGCCCGAGGGACTAGCGGGAGAAACGAGCAGTACTTC
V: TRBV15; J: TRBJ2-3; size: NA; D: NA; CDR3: CATQGWEAQYF; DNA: TGTGCCACCCAGGGGTGGGAGGCGCAGTATTTT
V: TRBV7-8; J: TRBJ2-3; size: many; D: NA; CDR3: CASSHHRTTSTDTQYF; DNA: TGTGCCAGCAGCCACCACAGGACAACTAGCACAGATACGCAGTATTTT
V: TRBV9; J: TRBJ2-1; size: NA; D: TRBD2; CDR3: CASSDSGGPFNEQFF; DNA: TGTGCCAGCAGCGATAGCGGGGGGCCTTTTAATGAGCAGTTCTTC
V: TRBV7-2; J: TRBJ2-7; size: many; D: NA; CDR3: CASSGYYEQYF; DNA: TGTGCCAGCAGCGGCTACTACGAGCAGTACTTC
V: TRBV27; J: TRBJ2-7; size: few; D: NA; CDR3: CATRPVGTNYEQYF; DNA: TGTGCCACCCGACCCGTTGGGACAAACTACGAGCAGTACTTC
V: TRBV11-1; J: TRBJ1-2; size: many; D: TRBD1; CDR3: CASSKRQGASIGENYGYTF; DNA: TGTGCCAGCAGCAAAAGACAGGGGGCCTCAATCGGGGAAAACTATGGCTACACCTTC
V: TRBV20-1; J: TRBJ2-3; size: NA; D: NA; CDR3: CSAHARGPHLTDTQYF; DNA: TGCAGTGCCCACGCAAGGGGACCTCACCTCACAGATACGCAGTATTTT
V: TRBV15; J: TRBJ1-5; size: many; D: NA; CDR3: CATSRDWVQGFQPQHF; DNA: TGTGCCACCAGCAGAGATTGGGTGCAGGGCTTTCAGCCCCAGCATTTT
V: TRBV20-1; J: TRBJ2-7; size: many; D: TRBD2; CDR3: CSAGTRGDYEQYF; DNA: TGCAGTGCCGGGACTAGGGGGGACTACGAGCAGTACTTC
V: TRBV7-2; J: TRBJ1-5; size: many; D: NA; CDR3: CASSLGFRGEQPQHF; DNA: TGTGCCAGCAGCTTGGGTTTCAGGGGAGAGCAGCCCCAGCATTTT